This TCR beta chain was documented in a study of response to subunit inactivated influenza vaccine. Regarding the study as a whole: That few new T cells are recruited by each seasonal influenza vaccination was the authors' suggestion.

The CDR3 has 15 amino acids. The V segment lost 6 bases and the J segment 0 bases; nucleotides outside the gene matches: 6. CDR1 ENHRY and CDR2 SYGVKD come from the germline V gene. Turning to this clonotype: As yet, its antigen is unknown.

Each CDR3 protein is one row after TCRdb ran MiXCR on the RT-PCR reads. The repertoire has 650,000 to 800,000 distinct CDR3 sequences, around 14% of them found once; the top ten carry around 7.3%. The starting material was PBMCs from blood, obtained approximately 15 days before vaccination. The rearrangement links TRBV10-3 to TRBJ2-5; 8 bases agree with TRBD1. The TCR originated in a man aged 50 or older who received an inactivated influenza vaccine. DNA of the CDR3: TGTGCCATCAGGGGGACAGGACCGTACCAAGAGACCCAGTACTTC. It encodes CAIRGTGPYQETQYF.